These T cell receptor beta chains were read from a single sample in a study of shared clonotypes between healthy human individuals. Sequencing used immunoSEQ multiplex PCR; TCRdb keeps in-frame clones, though not all of them. The table lists over 2 million clones, around 95% of them singletons. Sequenced input: naive CD4+ T cells sorted from blood. All receptors come from a young man in good health. The CDR3 runs from the conserved cysteine through the conserved F or W. The order of the fields is D gene, V gene, J gene, CDR3 protein, CDR3 DNA. A D gene is named only where the DNA matches it firmly.

D: NA
V: TRBV6-5
J: TRBJ2-7
CDR3: CASSYHRGYEQYF
DNA: TGTGCCAGCAGTTACCACCGCGGCTACGAGCAGTACTTC

D: NA
V: TRBV29-1
J: TRBJ1-2
CDR3: CSVGGEGYGYTF
DNA: TGCAGCGTTGGGGGCGAAGGCTATGGCTACACCTTC

D: TRBD1
V: TRBV19
J: TRBJ1-3
CDR3: CASSPNWTGGSSGNTIYF
DNA: TGTGCCAGTAGTCCGAACTGGACAGGGGGATCCTCTGGAAACACCATATATTTT

D: NA
V: TRBV5-1
J: TRBJ2-5
CDR3: CASSLGGGEETQYF
DNA: TGCGCCAGCAGCTTGGGCGGGGGCGAAGAGACCCAGTACTTC

D: NA
V: TRBV18
J: TRBJ2-7
CDR3: CASSPQGSNYEQYF
DNA: TGTGCCAGCTCACCGCAGGGGTCGAACTACGAGCAGTACTTC

D: TRBD1
V: TRBV19
J: TRBJ1-1
CDR3: CASSTRTGGTEAFF
DNA: TGTGCCAGTAGTACTCGGACAGGGGGCACTGAAGCTTTCTTT

D: TRBD2
V: TRBV9
J: TRBJ2-3
CDR3: CASSIRLAASTDTQYF
DNA: TGTGCCAGCAGCATACGACTAGCGGCTAGCACAGATACGCAGTATTTT

D: TRBD1
V: TRBV30
J: TRBJ1-2
CDR3: CAWRGTVANYGYTF
DNA: TGTGCCTGGAGGGGGACAGTCGCTAACTATGGCTACACCTTC

D: TRBD1
V: TRBV28
J: TRBJ1-6
CDR3: CASSFGGTVNSPLHF
DNA: TGTGCCAGCAGTTTTGGCGGGACAGTGAATTCACCCCTCCACTTT

D: TRBD1
V: TRBV10-2
J: TRBJ2-7
CDR3: CASSDPGQEMTMQYF
DNA: TGCGCCAGCAGTGACCCTGGACAGGAGATGACGATGCAGTACTTC

D: NA
V: TRBV5-1
J: TRBJ1-5
CDR3: CASSLGGGSDQPQHF
DNA: TGCGCCAGCAGCTTGGGCGGAGGTTCCGATCAGCCCCAGCATTTT

D: NA
V: TRBV18
J: TRBJ1-6
CDR3: CASSNFGGWNNSPLHF
DNA: TGTGCCAGCTCAAATTTTGGGGGGTGGAATAATTCACCCCTCCACTTT

D: TRBD1
V: TRBV9
J: TRBJ2-7
CDR3: CASSAGTGLVYEQYF
DNA: TGTGCCAGCAGCGCAGGGACAGGCCTTGTCTACGAGCAGTACTTC

D: TRBD1
V: TRBV5-5
J: TRBJ2-1
CDR3: CASSMGTGVYNEQFF
DNA: TGTGCCAGCAGCATGGGGACAGGGGTCTACAATGAGCAGTTCTTC

D: NA
V: TRBV11-2
J: TRBJ2-1
CDR3: CASSPGLHNEQFF
DNA: TGTGCCAGCAGCCCAGGACTCCACAATGAGCAGTTCTTC